This T cell receptor beta chain was profiled in a study of blood T cell repertoires in COVID-19. The V gene's germline CDR1 is GTSNPN and CDR2 SVGIG (reference sequence). The CDR3 length is 13 residues. Trimming removed 1 base from V and 8 bases from J; junction bases left unmatched: 7. Only in-frame clones appear in the TCRdb table, and some are missing; sequencing was by immunoSEQ multiplex PCR. The table includes around 260,000 clones, about four fifths detected once. This clonotype was sampled from a person aged 65-85 years with COVID-19, enrolled during active disease. The chain recombines TRBV30 with TRBJ1-2, with TRBD1 matching 7 bases. Input material: peripheral blood. CDR3 in amino acids: CAWSGQGYQGYTF. DNA for the CDR3: TGTGCCTGGAGTGGACAGGGCTATCAGGGCTACACCTTC.